Listed here is a single TCR beta chain. Antigen: not known. This record belongs to a study of cytomegalovirus exposure and HLA in healthy donors. Study at large: Per a later analysis, the approximately 600 first-cohort and 110 or so validation repertoires shared one platform. The study's findings and limits: The authors enumerated roughly 160 TCR beta chains as linked to cytomegalovirus. Reported performance of the classifier showed diagnosis of cytomegalovirus status with high specificity and sensitivity. Most TCR sequences were seen very rarely across donors, but some public TCRs occurred in many.

Per germline, CDR1 SSHAT and CDR2 FNYEAQ (reference sequence). The CDR3 extends over 15 amino acids. V was shortened by 6 bases and J by 0 bases, with 14 bases between the two germline ends. This table comes from immunoSEQ multiplex PCR, and its TCRdb copy is limited to in-frame clones, with some not included. The sample contains about 280,000 clones, 88% of which appear only once. V and J are TRBV7-7 and TRBJ2-5; TRBD2 might be the D (6 bases). This TCR was recovered from a woman aged 18-30 years in good health and CMV-seronegative. The source material was PBMCs. The CDR3 sequence is CASSLRGTYQETQYF. The CDR3 DNA is TGTGCCAGCAGTCTCCGCGGGACGTACCAAGAGACCCAGTACTTC.